The sample holds a few counts of the clone carrying this T cell receptor beta chain. Its antigen is not identified. The data are from a study of response to subunit inactivated influenza vaccine. Study-wide results and limits: Authors suggested that a seasonal influenza vaccination recruits few new T cells each time.

V was trimmed by 5 bases and J by 5 bases, leaving 18 bases between them. CDR3 length equals 15 residues. Germline V lookup: CDR1 SSHAT, CDR2 FNYEAQ (reference sequence). TCRdb analysed the RT-PCR reads with MiXCR anew, one entry per CDR3 protein. The sample yields hundreds of thousands of distinct CDR3 sequences, roughly 23% seen once. The TCR originated in a man aged 45-65 years who received an inactivated influenza vaccine. The source material was CD4+ T cells sorted from PBMCs, sampled 5 to 6 days after vaccination. The rearrangement links TRBV7-7 to TRBJ2-5, with D possibly matching TRBD1 (7 bases). Here the CDR3 reads CASSQRQAGGETQYF. Here the CDR3 DNA reads TGTGCCAGCAGCCAACGGCAGGCAGGGGGGGAGACCCAGTACTTC.